The clone carrying this TCR beta chain occurred a few times. Its antigen remains unknown. This sample is drawn from a study of beta chain features in type 1 diabetes. Of the isolated RNA, all was reverse transcribed, and so the sequenced material was expressed TCRB transcripts. The method was immunoSEQ multiplex PCR; TCRdb's version includes in-frame clones alone and lacks a portion of them. The sample holds around 450,000 clones; over 10% are singletons and the top ten take less than 0.06%. Study conclusions and caveats: Whether HLA type affects TCRB rearrangement stayed undetermined in the present work. Shortening of TCRB CDR3s, moderate but significant, appeared in all four CD4+ subsets of Type 1 diabetes patients. In comparison with healthy donors, patients had naive, central memory and Treg TCRB repertoires that appeared more similar.

Between the trimmed V and J ends, which lost 3 bases and 7 bases, there was a span of 7 bases. Germline V gene sequence: CDR1 KGHSH, CDR2 LQKENI. This CDR3 has 13 amino acids. This TCR came from a woman under 30 in good health. Sequencing was performed on naive CD4+ T cells from blood. This chain joins TRBV18 and TRBJ1-6; D remains unclear. CDR3 DNA: TGTGCCAGCTCACCCGACGGAAATTCACCCCTCCACTTT. This translates into CASSPDGNSPLHF.